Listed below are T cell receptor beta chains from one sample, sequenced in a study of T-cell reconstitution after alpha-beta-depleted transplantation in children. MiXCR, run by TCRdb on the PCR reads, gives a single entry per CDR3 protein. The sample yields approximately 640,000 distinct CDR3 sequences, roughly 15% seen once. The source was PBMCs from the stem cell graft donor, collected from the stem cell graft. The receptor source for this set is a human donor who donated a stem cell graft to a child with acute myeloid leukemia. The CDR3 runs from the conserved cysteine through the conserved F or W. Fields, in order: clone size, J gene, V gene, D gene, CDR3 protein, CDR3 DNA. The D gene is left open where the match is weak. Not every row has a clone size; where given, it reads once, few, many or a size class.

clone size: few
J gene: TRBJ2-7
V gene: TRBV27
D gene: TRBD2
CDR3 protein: CASSPWGGSSYEQYF
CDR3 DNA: TGTGCCAGCAGTCCTTGGGGGGGAAGCTCCTACGAGCAGTACTTC

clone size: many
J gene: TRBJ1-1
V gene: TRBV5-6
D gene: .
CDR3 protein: CASSSTGDLLMNTEAFF
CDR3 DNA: TGTGCCAGCAGCTCGACAGGAGACTTACTTATGAACACTGAAGCTTTCTTT

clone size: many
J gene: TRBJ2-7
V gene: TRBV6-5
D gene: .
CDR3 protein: CASSYGASSYEQYF
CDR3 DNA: TGTGCCAGCAGTTACGGGGCATCCTCCTACGAGCAGTACTTC

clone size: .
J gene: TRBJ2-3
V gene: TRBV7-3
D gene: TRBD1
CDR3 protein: CASSSGQGGADTQYF
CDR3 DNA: TGTGCCAGCAGCTCCGGACAGGGTGGGGCAGATACGCAGTATTTT

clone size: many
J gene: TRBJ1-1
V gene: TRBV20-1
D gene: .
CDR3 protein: CSASGWKDGDTEAFF
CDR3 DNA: TGCAGTGCTAGTGGTTGGAAGGACGGTGACACTGAAGCTTTCTTT

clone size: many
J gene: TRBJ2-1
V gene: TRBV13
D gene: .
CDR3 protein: CASSLGLGGNEQFF
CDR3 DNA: TGTGCCAGCAGCTTAGGGCTAGGGGGGAATGAGCAGTTCTTC

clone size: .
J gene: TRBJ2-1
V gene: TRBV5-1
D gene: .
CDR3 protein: CASSFRPPWMFF
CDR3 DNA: TGCGCCAGCAGCTTCCGGCCCCCTTGGATGTTCTTC

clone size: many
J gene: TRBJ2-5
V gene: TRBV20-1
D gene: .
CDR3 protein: CSARPSQRRGETQYF
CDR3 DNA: TGCAGTGCTAGACCCAGCCAGCGGAGGGGAGAGACCCAGTACTTC

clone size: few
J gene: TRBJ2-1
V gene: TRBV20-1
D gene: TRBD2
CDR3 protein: CSAGLAGDPPYNEQFF
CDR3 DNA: TGCAGTGCTGGACTAGCGGGGGACCCTCCCTACAATGAGCAGTTCTTC

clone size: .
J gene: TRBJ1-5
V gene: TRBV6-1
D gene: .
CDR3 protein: CASSPTDSLSNQPQHF
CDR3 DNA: TGTGCCAGCAGTCCCACCGACAGCCTTAGCAATCAGCCCCAGCATTTT

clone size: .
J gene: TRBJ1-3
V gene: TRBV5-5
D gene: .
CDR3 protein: CASSIYGDSGNTIYF
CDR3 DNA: TGTGCCAGCAGCATCTACGGAGACTCTGGAAACACCATATATTTT

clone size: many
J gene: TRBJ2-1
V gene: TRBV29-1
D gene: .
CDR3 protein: CSGESSYNEQFF
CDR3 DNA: TGCAGCGGAGAGAGCTCCTACAATGAGCAGTTCTTC

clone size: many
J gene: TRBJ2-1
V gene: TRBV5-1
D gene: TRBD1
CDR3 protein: CASSLEQGSYNEQFF
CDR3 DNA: TGCGCCAGCAGCTTGGAACAGGGGTCTTACAATGAGCAGTTCTTC

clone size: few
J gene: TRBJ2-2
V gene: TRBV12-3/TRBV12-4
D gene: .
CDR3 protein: CASSFWVSRTGELFF
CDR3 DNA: TGTGCCAGCAGTTTCTGGGTCAGCCGCACCGGGGAGCTGTTTTTT

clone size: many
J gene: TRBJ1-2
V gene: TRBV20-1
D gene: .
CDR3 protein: CSAPFSGYGGYGYTF
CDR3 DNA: TGCAGTGCCCCTTTCAGCGGTTACGGGGGCTATGGCTACACCTTC

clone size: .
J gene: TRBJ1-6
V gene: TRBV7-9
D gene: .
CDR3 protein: CASSLLFENSPLHF
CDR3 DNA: TGTGCCAGCAGCCTCCTCTTTGAGAATTCACCCCTCCACTTT

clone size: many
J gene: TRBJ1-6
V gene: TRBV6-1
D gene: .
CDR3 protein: CASRKPGRLDSPLHF
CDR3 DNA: TGTGCCAGCAGGAAGCCGGGACGTCTTGATTCACCCCTCCACTTT

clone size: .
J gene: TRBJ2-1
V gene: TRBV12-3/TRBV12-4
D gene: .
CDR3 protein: CASSSPRPGAGYEQFF
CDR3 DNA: TGTGCCAGCAGTTCCCCCAGGCCGGGGGCAGGGTATGAGCAGTTCTTC

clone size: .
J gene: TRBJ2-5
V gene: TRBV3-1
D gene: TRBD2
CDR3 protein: CASSQGHRTSGGVRTQYF
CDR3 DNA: TGTGCCAGCAGCCAAGGCCACAGGACTAGCGGGGGCGTGAGGACCCAGTACTTC

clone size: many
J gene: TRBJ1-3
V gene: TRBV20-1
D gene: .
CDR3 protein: CSASFETVISGNTIYF
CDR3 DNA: TGCAGTGCTAGTTTCGAAACGGTAATCTCTGGAAACACCATATATTTT

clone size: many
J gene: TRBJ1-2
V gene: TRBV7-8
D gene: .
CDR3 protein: CASSSRTQGYGYTF
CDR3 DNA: TGTGCCAGCAGCTCGCGTACTCAGGGATATGGCTACACCTTC

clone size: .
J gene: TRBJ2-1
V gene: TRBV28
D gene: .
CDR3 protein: CATLGQLPWSEQFF
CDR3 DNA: TGTGCCACCCTTGGACAGCTCCCGTGGAGTGAGCAGTTCTTC

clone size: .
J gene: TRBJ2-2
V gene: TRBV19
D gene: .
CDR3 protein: CASSGRAPNTGELFF
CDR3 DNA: TGTGCCAGCTCAGGCAGGGCTCCGAACACCGGGGAGCTGTTTTTT

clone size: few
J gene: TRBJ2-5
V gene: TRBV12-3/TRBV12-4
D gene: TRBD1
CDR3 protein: CASSPDREQETQYF
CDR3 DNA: TGTGCCAGCAGTCCCGACAGGGAACAAGAGACCCAGTACTTC

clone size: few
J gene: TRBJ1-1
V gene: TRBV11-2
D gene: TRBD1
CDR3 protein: CASRSQGIEAFF
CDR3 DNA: TGTGCCAGCAGATCACAGGGGATTGAAGCTTTCTTT

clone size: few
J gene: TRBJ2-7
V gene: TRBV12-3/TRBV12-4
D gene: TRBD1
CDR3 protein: CASSLWGTGDSGEQYF
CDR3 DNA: TGTGCCAGCAGTTTATGGGGAACAGGGGATTCGGGCGAGCAGTACTTC

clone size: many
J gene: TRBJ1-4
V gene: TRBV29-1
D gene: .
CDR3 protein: CSVDLGAGDEKLFF
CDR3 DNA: TGCAGCGTTGATCTGGGGGCGGGAGATGAAAAACTGTTTTTT

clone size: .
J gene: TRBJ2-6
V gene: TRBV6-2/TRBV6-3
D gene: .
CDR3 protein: CASVPRAAGANVLTF
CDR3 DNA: TGTGCCAGCGTCCCCCGGGCTGCTGGGGCCAACGTCCTGACTTTC

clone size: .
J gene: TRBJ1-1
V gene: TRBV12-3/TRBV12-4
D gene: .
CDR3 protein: CASSSLWGNTEAFF
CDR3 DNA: TGTGCCAGCAGTTCCCTCTGGGGAAACACTGAAGCTTTCTTT

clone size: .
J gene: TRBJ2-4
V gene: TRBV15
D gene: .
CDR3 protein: CATSRGTTEGKNIQYF
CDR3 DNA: TGTGCCACCAGCAGAGGTACGACGGAAGGGAAAAACATTCAGTACTTC

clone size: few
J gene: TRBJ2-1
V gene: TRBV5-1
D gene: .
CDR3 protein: CASSMDKYNEQFF
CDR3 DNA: TGCGCCAGCAGCATGGACAAGTACAATGAGCAGTTCTTC

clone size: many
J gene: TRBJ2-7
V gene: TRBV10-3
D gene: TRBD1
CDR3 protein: CAISEFGTGGDEQYF
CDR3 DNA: TGTGCCATCAGTGAGTTCGGGACAGGGGGCGACGAGCAGTACTTC

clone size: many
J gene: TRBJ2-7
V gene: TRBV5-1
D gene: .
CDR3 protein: CASSFFGEQYF
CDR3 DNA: TGCGCCAGCAGCTTTTTCGGAGAGCAGTACTTC

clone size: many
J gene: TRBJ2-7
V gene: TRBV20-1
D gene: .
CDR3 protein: CSARGQTFIHEQYF
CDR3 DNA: TGCAGTGCTAGAGGGCAGACCTTTATCCACGAGCAGTACTTC

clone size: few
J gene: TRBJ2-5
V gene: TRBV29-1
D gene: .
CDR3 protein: CSVRFWEETQYF
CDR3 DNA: TGCAGCGTTAGATTCTGGGAAGAGACCCAGTACTTC

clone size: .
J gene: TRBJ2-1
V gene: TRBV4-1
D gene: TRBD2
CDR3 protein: CASSQDGLVISSYNEQFF
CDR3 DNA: TGCGCCAGCAGCCAAGACGGACTAGTTATAAGCTCCTACAATGAGCAGTTCTTC

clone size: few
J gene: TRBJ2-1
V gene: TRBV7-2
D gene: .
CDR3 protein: CASSLEQYNEQFF
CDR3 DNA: TGTGCCAGCAGCTTAGAACAATACAATGAGCAGTTCTTC

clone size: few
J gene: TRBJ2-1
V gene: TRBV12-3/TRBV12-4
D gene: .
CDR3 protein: CASSSGIAYNEQFF
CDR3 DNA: TGTGCCAGCAGTTCAGGGATCGCCTACAATGAGCAGTTCTTC

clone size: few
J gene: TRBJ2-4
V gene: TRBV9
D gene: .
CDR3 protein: CASSAGPTKNIQYF
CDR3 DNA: TGTGCCAGCAGCGCGGGACCTACCAAAAACATTCAGTACTTC

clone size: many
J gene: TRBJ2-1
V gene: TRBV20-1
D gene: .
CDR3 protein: CSARDNDEQFF
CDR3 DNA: TGCAGTGCTAGAGATAACGATGAGCAGTTCTTC

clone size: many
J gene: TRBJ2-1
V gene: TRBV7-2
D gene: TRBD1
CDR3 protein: CASSPTGINNEQFF
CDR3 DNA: TGTGCCAGCAGCCCGACAGGGATCAACAATGAGCAGTTCTTC

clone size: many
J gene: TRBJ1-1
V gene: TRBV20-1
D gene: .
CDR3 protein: CSARYNGYTEAFF
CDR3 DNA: TGCAGTGCTAGATACAACGGGTACACTGAAGCTTTCTTT

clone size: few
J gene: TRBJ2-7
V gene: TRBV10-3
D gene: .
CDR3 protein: CAISESMVGTYEQYF
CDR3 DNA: TGTGCCATCAGTGAGTCGATGGTCGGGACCTACGAGCAGTACTTC

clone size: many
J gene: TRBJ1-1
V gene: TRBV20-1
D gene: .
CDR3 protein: CSARVYLMNTEAFF
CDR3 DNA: TGCAGTGCTAGAGTGTATCTTATGAACACTGAAGCTTTCTTT

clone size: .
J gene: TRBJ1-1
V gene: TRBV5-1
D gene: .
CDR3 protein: CASSLGVITNTEAFF
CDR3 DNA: TGCGCCAGCAGCTTGGGTGTGATCACGAACACTGAAGCTTTCTTT

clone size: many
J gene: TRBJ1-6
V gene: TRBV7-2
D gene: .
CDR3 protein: CASSFSDGSYNSPLHF
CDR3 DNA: TGTGCCAGCAGCTTCTCCGACGGCTCCTATAATTCACCCCTCCACTTT